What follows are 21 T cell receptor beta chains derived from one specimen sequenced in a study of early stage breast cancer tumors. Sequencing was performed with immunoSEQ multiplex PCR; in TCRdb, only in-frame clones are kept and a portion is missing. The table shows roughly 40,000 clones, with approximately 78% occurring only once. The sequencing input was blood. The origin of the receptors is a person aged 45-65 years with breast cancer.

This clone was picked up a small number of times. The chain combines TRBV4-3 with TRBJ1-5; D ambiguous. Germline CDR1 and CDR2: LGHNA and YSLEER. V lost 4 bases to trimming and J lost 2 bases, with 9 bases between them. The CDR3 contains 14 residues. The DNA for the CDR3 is TGCGCCAGCAGCCCGAAGCTTGGCAATCAGCCCCAGCATTTT. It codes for CASSPKLGNQPQHF.

In DNA form, the CDR3 reads TGTGCCAGCAGCCAAGAAGGCGCGGGAGGATCAGATACGCAGTATTTT. Its protein is CASSQEGAGGSDTQYF. The chain is built from TRBV4-2 and TRBJ2-3, with 8 bases aligning to TRBD2. Per germline, CDR1 LGHNA and CDR2 YNFKEQ. The ends lost 0 bases at V and 4 bases at J; junction bases unmatched: 6. The CDR3 covers 16 residues.

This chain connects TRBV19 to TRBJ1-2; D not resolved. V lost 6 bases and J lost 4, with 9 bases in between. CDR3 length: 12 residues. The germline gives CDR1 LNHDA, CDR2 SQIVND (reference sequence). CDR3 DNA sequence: TGTGCCAGTAGCGAGGGCCGCTATGGCTACACCTTC. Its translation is CASSEGRYGYTF. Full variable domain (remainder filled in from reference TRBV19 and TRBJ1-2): DGGITQSPKYLFRKEGQNVTLSCEQNLNHDAMYWYRQDPGQGLRLIYYSQIVNDFQKGDIAEGYSVSREKKESFPLTVTSAQKNPTAFYLCASSEGRYGYTFGSGTRLTVV.

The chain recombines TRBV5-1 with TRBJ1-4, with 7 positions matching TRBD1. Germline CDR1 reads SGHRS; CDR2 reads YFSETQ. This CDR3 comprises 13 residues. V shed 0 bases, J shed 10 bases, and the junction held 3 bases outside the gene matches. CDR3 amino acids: CASSLGQGVKLFF. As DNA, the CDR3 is TGCGCCAGCAGCTTGGGACAGGGCGTAAAACTGTTTTTT.

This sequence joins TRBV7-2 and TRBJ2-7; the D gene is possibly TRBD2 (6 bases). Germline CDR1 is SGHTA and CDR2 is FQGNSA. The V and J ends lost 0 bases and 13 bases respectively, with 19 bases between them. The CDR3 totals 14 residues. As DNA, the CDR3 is TGTGCCAGCAGCTTAGCTGCGGAGGGTAAAGAAAGATACTTC. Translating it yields CASSLAAEGKERYF.

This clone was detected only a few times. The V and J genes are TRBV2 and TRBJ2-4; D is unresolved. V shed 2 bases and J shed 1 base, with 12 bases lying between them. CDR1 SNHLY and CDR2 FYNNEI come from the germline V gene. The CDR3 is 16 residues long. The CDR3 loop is CASSETDPAAKNIQYF. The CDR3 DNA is TGTGCCAGCAGTGAAACAGACCCCGCGGCCAAAAACATTCAGTACTTC.

Here the CDR3 reads CASSRALGEAQYF. CDR3 DNA: TGCGCCAGCAGCCGGGCTCTAGGGGAGGCCCAGTACTTC. The genes are TRBV10-1 and TRBJ2-5; maybe TRBD2 (6 bases). With 6 bases removed from V and 9 bases from J, the gap between germline ends came to 17 bases. Germline CDR1 and CDR2: WNHNN and SYGVQD (reference sequence). The CDR3 sequence is 13 residues long.

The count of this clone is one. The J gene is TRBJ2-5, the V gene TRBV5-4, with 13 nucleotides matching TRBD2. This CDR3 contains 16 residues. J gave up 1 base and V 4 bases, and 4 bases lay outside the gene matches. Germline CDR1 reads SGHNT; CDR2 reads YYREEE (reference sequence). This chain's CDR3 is CASSPGTSGIQETQYF. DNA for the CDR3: TGTGCCAGCAGCCCCGGGACTAGCGGGATCCAAGAGACCCAGTACTTC.

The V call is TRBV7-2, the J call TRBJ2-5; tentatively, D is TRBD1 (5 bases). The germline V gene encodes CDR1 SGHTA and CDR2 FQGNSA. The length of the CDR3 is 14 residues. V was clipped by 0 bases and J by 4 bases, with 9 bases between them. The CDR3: CASSLAGHSETQYF. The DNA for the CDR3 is TGTGCCAGCAGCTTAGCAGGACATTCAGAGACCCAGTACTTC.

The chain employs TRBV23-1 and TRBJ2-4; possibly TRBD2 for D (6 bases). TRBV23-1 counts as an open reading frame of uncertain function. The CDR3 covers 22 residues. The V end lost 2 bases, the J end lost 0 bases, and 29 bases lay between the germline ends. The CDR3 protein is CASSQRNCFGTRRGLAKNIQYF. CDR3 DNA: TGCGCCAGCAGTCAACGAAATTGTTTCGGGACTCGTAGGGGCCTAGCCAAAAACATTCAGTACTTC.

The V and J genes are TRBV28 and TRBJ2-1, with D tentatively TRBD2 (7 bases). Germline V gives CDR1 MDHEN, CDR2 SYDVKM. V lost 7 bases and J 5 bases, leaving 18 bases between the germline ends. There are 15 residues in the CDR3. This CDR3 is CASTQRGGVDNEQFF. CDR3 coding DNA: TGTGCCAGCACGCAAAGGGGGGGTGTTGACAATGAGCAGTTCTTC.

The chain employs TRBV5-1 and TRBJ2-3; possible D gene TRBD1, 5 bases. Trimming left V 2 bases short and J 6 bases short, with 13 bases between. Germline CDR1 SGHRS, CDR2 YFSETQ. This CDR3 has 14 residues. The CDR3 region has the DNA TGCGCCAGCAGCTTTCCTATGGGGCAGGATACGCAGTATTTT. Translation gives CASSFPMGQDTQYF.

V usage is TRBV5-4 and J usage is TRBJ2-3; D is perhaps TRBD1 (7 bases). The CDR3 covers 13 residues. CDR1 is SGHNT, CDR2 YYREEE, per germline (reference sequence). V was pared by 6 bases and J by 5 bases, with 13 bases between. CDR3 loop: CASTRGEVDTQYF. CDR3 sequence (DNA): TGTGCCAGCACCAGGGGGGAAGTAGATACGCAGTATTTT.

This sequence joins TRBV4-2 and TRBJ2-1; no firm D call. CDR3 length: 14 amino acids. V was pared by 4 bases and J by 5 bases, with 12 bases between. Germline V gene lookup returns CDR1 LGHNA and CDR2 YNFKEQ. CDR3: CASSLERTNNEQFF. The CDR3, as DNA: TGTGCCAGCAGCCTGGAGAGAACTAACAATGAGCAGTTCTTC.

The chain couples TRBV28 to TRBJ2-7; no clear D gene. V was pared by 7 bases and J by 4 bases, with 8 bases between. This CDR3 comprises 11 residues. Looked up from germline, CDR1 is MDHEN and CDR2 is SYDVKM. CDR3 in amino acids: CASTPGYEQYF. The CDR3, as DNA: TGTGCCAGCACTCCAGGATACGAGCAGTACTTC. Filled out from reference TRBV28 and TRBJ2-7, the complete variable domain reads DVKVTQSSRYLVKRTGEKVFLECVQDMDHENMFWYRQDPGLGLRLIYFSYDVKMKEKGDIPEGYSVSREKKERFSLILESASTNQTSMYLCASTPGYEQYFGPGTRLTVT.

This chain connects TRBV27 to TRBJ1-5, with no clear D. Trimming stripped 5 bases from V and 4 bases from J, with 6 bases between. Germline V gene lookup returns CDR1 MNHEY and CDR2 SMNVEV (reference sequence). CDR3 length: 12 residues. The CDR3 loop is CASSVRNQPQHF. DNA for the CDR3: TGTGCCAGCAGTGTCAGGAATCAGCCCCAGCATTTT.

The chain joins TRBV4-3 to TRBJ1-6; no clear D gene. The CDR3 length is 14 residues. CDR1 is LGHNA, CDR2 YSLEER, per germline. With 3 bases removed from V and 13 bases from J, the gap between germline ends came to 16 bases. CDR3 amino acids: CASSQNLLVTPLHF. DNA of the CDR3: TGCGCCAGCAGCCAGAATCTACTTGTTACCCCCCTCCACTTT.

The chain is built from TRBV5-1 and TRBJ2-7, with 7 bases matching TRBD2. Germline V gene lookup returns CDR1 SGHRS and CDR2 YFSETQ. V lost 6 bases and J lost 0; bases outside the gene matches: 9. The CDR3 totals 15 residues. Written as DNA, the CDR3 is TGCGCCAGCACCACTCGGGGAGGGACCTCCTACGAGCAGTACTTC. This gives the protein CASTTRGGTSYEQYF.

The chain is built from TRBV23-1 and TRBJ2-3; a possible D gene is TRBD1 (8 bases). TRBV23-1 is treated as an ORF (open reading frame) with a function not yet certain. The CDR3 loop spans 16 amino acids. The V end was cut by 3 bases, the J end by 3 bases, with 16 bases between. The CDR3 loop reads CASSHKTGEGTDTQYF. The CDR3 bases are TGCGCCAGCAGTCATAAGACAGGGGAGGGGACAGATACGCAGTATTTT.

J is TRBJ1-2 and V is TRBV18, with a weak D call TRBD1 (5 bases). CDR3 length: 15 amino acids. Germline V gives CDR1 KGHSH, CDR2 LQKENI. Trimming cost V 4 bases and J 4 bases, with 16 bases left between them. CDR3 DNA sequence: TGTGCCAGCTCACTTGCCGACAGAGAACCCTATGGCTACACCTTC. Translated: CASSLADREPYGYTF.

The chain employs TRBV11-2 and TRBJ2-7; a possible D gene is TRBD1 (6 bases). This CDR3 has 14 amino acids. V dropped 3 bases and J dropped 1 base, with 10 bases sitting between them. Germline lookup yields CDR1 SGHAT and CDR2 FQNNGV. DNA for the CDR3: TGTGCCAGCAGCTTTGGGGGCCTATCCTACGAGCAGTACGTC. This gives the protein CASSFGGLSYEQYV.